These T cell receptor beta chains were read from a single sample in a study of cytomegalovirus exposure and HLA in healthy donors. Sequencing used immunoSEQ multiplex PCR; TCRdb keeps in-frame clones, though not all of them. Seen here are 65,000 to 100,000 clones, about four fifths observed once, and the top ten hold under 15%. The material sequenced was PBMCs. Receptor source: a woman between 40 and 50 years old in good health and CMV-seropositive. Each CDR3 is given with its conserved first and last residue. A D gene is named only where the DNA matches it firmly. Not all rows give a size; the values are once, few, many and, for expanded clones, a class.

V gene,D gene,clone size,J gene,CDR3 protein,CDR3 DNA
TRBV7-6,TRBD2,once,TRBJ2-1,CASSLEGLAGGPRVDEQFF,TGTGCCAGCAGCTTGGAGGGACTAGCGGGAGGGCCAAGGGTGGATGAGCAGTTCTTC
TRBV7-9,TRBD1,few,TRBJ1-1,CASSLGTGVSEAFF,TGTGCCAGCAGCTTAGGGACAGGGGTATCTGAAGCTTTCTTT
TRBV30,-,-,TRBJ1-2,CAWSSVGGARGYGYTF,TGTGCCTGGAGTTCCGTGGGGGGGGCGCGTGGCTATGGCTACACCTTC
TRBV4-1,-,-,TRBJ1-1,CASSQDPRTEAFF,TGCGCCAGCAGCCAAGATCCACGGACTGAAGCTTTCTTT
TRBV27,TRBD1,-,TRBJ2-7,CASSFDRGSSYEQYF,TGTGCCAGCAGTTTCGACAGGGGGAGCTCCTACGAGCAGTACTTC
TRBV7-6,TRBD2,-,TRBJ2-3,CASSIQTSGRMDTQYF,TGTGCCAGCAGCATCCAGACTAGCGGGAGAATGGATACGCAGTATTTT
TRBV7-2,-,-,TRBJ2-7,CASSLEGGYEQYF,TGTGCCAGCAGCTTAGAGGGCGGGTACGAGCAGTACTTC
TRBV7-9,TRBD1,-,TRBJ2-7,CASSPGTVTSSEQYF,TGTGCCAGCAGCCCCGGGACAGTAACCTCATCCGAGCAGTACTTC
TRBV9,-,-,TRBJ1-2,CASSSGLPYGYTF,TGTGCCAGCAGCTCCGGACTGCCCTATGGCTACACCTTC
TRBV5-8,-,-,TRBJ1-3,CASSRGGGSGNTIYF,TGTGCCAGCAGCCGCGGGGGGGGCTCTGGAAACACCATATATTTT
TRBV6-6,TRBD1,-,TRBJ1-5,CASSRQGAEGNQPQHF,TGTGCCAGCAGTCGACAGGGGGCTGAAGGCAATCAGCCCCAGCATTTT
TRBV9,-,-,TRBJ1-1,CASSVDGRNTEAFF,TGTGCCAGCAGCGTAGATGGGAGGAACACTGAAGCTTTCTTT
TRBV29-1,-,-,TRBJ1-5,CSVAPTQSGFPQHF,TGCAGCGTTGCCCCGACCCAAAGCGGGTTTCCCCAGCATTTT
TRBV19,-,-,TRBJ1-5,CASSILDGNNQPQHF,TGTGCCAGTAGTATTCTCGACGGGAACAATCAGCCCCAGCATTTT
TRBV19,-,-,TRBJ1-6,CASSKEGTDNSPLHF,TGTGCCAGTAGTAAGGAGGGTACGGATAATTCACCCCTCCACTTT
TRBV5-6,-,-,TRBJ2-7,CASSSSGGKRYEQYF,TGTGCCAGCAGCTCCTCGGGGGGCAAGAGGTACGAGCAGTACTTC
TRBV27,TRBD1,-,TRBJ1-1,CASSSLQGEAAFF,TGTGCCAGCAGTTCCCTACAGGGGGAAGCAGCTTTCTTT
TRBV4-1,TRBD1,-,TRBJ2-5,CASSQGDRQETQYF,TGCGCCAGCAGCCAGGGGGACAGGCAAGAGACCCAGTACTTC
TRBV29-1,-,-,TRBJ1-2,CSVEEGGYGYTF,TGCAGCGTTGAAGAGGGAGGTTATGGCTACACCTTC
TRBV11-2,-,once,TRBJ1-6,CASSSPTGFPSPLHF,TGTGCCAGCAGCTCGCCGACAGGTTTTCCTTCACCCCTCCACTTT
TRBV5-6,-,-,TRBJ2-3,CASSLGALPRTDTQYF,TGTGCCAGCAGCTTGGGGGCTTTACCCCGCACAGATACGCAGTATTTT
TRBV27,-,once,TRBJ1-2,CASSLGTPNINGYTF,TGTGCCAGCAGTCTCGGGACACCTAATATCAATGGCTACACCTTC
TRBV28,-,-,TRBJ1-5,CASSSGGSGQPQHF,TGTGCCAGCAGTTCGGGGGGCAGCGGTCAGCCCCAGCATTTT
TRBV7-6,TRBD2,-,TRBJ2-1,CASSLALAVDYNEQFF,TGTGCCAGCAGCTTAGCCCTAGCGGTGGATTACAATGAGCAGTTCTTC
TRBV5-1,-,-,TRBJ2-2,CASSTRTANTGELFF,TGCGCCAGCAGCACTCGGACTGCTAACACCGGGGAGCTGTTTTTT
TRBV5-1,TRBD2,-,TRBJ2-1,CASSLYSGDYNEQFF,TGCGCCAGCAGCTTGTACAGCGGGGATTACAATGAGCAGTTCTTC
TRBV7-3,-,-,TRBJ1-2,CASSLTGPGHVNYGYTF,TGTGCCAGCAGCTTAACGGGACCGGGACATGTTAACTATGGCTACACCTTC
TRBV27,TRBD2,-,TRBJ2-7,CASSLWEGSYEQYF,TGTGCCAGCAGTTTATGGGAGGGATCCTACGAGCAGTACTTC
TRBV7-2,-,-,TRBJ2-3,CASSINRVSTDTQYF,TGTGCCAGCAGCATAAACAGGGTGAGCACAGATACGCAGTATTTT
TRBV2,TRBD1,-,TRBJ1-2,CASTVTGGNGYTF,TGTGCCAGCACCGTGACAGGGGGCAATGGCTACACCTTC
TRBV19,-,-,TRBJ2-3,CASSDRGTDTQYF,TGTGCCAGTAGCGACAGAGGCACAGATACGCAGTATTTT
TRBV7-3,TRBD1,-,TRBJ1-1,CASSTHRGAEAFF,TGTGCCAGCAGCACCCACAGGGGGGCTGAAGCTTTCTTT
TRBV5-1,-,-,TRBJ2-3,CASSRSGAQDTQYF,TGCGCCAGCAGCCGATCAGGGGCCCAGGATACGCAGTATTTT
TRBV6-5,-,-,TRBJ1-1,CASSYYGDTMNTEAFF,TGTGCCAGCAGTTACTACGGGGATACCATGAACACTGAAGCTTTCTTT
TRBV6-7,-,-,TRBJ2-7,CASSYRIQGNYEQYF,TGTGCCAGCAGTTACAGGATTCAGGGAAACTACGAGCAGTACTTC
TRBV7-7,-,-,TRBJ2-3,CASSLGNNRGTDTQYF,TGTGCTAGCAGCTTAGGAAACAACAGGGGCACAGATACGCAGTATTTT
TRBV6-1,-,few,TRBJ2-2,CASWFGGAGELFF,TGTGCCAGCTGGTTCGGGGGAGCCGGGGAGCTGTTTTTT
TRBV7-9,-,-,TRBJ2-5,CASSIRGGEQETQYF,TGTGCCAGCAGCATTAGAGGAGGGGAGCAAGAGACCCAGTACTTC
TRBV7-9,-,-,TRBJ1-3,CASSGGLNTIYF,TGTGCCAGCAGTGGGGGCCTGAACACCATATATTTT
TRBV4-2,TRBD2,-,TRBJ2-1,CASSPPTSGATNEQFF,TGTGCCAGCAGCCCTCCGACTAGCGGGGCTACCAATGAGCAGTTCTTC
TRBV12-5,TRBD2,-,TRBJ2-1,CASGLVPSTSGRDYNEQFF,TGTGCTAGTGGTTTGGTACCATCGACTAGCGGGAGGGACTACAATGAGCAGTTCTTC
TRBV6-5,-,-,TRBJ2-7,CATRLVDSTGQYF,TGTGCCACCCGGCTGGTGGATTCCACGGGGCAGTACTTC
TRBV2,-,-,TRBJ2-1,CASSEAAGERGEQFF,TGTGCCAGCAGTGAAGCGGCAGGGGAAAGGGGTGAGCAGTTCTTC
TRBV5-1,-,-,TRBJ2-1,CASSLAGTHNEQFF,TGCGCCAGCAGCTTGGCCGGGACTCACAATGAGCAGTTCTTC
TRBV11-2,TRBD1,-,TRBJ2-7,CASRPTGAYEQYF,TGTGCCAGCAGACCAACAGGGGCCTACGAGCAGTACTTC
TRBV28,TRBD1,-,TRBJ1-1,CASSSTGGARTEAFF,TGTGCCAGCAGTTCGACAGGGGGCGCACGAACTGAAGCTTTCTTT